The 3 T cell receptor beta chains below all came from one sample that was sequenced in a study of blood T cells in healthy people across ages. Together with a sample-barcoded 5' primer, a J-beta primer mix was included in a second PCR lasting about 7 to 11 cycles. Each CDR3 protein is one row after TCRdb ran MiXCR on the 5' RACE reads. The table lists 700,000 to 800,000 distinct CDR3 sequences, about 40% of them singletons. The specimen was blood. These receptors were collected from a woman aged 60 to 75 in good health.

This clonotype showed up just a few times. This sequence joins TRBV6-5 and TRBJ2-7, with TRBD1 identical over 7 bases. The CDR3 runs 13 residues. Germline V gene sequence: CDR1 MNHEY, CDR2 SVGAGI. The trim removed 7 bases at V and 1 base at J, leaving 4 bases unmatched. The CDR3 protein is CASKPTGSYEQYF. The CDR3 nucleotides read TGTGCCAGCAAACCGACAGGGTCCTACGAGCAGTACTTC.

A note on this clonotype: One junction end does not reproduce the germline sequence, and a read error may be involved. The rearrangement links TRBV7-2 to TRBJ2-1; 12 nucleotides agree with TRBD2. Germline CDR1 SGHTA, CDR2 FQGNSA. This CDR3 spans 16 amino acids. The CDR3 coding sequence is TGTGCCTGCAGCCCAAACCTAGCGGGAGGGGACAATGAGCAGTTCTTC. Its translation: CACSPNLAGGDNEQFF.

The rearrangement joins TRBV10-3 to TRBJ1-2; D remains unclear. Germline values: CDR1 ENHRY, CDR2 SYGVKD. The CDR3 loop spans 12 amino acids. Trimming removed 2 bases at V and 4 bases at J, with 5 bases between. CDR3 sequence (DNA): TGTGCCATCAGTGAGACGGTCTATGGCTACACCTTC. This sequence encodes CAISETVYGYTF.